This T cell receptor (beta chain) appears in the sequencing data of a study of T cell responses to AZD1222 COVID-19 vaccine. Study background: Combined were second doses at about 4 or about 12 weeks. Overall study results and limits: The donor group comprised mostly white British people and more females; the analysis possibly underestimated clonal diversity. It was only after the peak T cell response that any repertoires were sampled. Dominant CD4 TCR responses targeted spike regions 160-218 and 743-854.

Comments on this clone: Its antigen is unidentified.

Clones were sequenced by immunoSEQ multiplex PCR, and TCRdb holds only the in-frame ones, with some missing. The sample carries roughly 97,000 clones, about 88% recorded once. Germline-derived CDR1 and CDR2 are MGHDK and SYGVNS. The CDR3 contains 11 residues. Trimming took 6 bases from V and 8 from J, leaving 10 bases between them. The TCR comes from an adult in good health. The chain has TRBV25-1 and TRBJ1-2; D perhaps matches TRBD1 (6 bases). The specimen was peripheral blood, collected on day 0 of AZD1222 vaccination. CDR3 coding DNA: TGTGCCAGCAGCCCCGGGGGCGGCTACACCTTC. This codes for CASSPGGGYTF.